This T cell receptor (beta chain) was retrieved from a study of T cell repertoires in cytomegalovirus infection. Study overall: Public TCR beta signature analysis indicated the presence of both CMV infection and matching HLA type.

The CDR3 is 12 amino acids. The V segment lost 5 bases and the J segment 3 bases; nucleotides outside the gene matches: 1. Germline V gene lookup returns CDR1 MDHEN and CDR2 SYDVKM. Whole-study findings and limits: CMV-specific HLA-C-restricted TCR beta clonotypes dominated the ex vivo response.

Of note for this clonotype: Antigen: not known.

TCRdb used MiXCR to reprocess the reads, holding one entry per CDR3 protein. The table records about a million distinct CDR3 sequences, approximately 31% of them present only once. Specimen: cultured CD8+ T cells from PBMCs, collected from culture after CMV antigen stimulation. This chain joins TRBV28 and TRBJ2-7, with 7 bases fitting TRBD1. This TCR was recovered from a human donor in good health (CMV status not recorded). Some clones in this sample may be carry-over from other donors' samples. The CDR3 reads CASSHRGYEQYV. Here the CDR3 DNA reads TGTGCCAGCAGTCACAGGGGCTACGAGCAGTACGTC.